Presented here are 11 T cell receptor beta chains from one specimen sequenced in a study of vaccination and CD4 T cells after COVID-19. Documented treatment: roughly nine-day PBMC culture with coronavirus spike peptide pools or control peptides (ViraFEST assay). Once obtained from cultured CD4+ T cells, the DNA was sequenced using the Oncomine TCR Beta short-read assay. From the PCR reads, TCRdb called clonotypes with MiXCR, one entry per CDR3 protein. The sample holds over 3,000 distinct CDR3 sequences; 17% are singletons and the top ten take 20% to 25%. For these receptors, no antigen is known. What was sequenced was CD4+ T cells from blood, cultured in vitro. Receptors were obtained from a human donor who had recovered from COVID-19.

The rearrangement links TRBV5-1 to TRBJ1-1; 8 bases map to TRBD1. Germline V gene sequence: CDR1 SGHRS, CDR2 YFSETQ. Trimming removed 1 base from V and 1 base from J; junction bases left unmatched: 6. This CDR3 spans 16 amino acids. DNA for the CDR3: TGCGCCAGCAGCTTGATGACAGGGGAAAAGAACACTGAAGCTTTCTTT. It encodes CASSLMTGEKNTEAFF.

Sample share makes this clonotype medium-sized (0.01 to 0.1%). The chain couples TRBV5-4 to TRBJ2-1; 10 nucleotides align to TRBD2. J was trimmed by 9 bases and V by 0 bases; bases with no gene match: 3. The CDR3 sequence is 14 residues long. Germline CDR1 reads SGHNT; CDR2 reads YYREEE (reference sequence). DNA for the CDR3: TGTGCCAGCAGCTTGGAGGCTAGCGGGAGTGAGCAGTTCTTC. Amino acid sequence: CASSLEASGSEQFF.

This clonotype is labeled as medium-sized. V and J are TRBV12-3 or TRBV12-4 and TRBJ1-3, with unresolved D. The V end lost 6 bases, the J end lost 4 bases, and 16 bases lay between the germline ends. The CDR3 contains 15 residues. CDR3 loop: CASSSPLAGGNTIYF. CDR3 nucleotide sequence: TGTGCCAGCAGCTCTCCTTTGGCAGGAGGAAACACCATATATTTT.

This clonotype is medium-sized in the sample. V usage is TRBV5-1 and J usage is TRBJ2-3, with TRBD1 matching over 8 bases. Germline V gene data show CDR1 as SGHRS and CDR2 as YFSETQ. The J segment lost 0 bases and the V segment lost 1 base, leaving 7 bases of the junction unmatched. The CDR3 has 17 amino acids. CDR3 sequence: CASSLTGTGYSTDTQYF. As DNA, the CDR3 is TGCGCCAGCAGCTTGACGGGGACAGGCTATAGCACAGATACGCAGTATTTT.

In this sample, this clonotype turned up a few times. The chain carries TRBV7-9 and TRBJ2-5; D might be TRBD2 (6 bases). CDR1 and CDR2 (germline): SEHNR, FQNEAQ (reference sequence). The CDR3 totals 14 residues. V was cut by 5 bases and J by 5 bases, with 15 bases left in between. Here the CDR3 DNA reads TGTGCCAGCAGCCCCTCCATCGGGGGTGAGACCCAGTACTTC. Its protein is CASSPSIGGETQYF.

This clonotype was seen just once. The rearrangement uses TRBV5-4 and TRBJ2-7, with D perhaps assigned TRBD1 or TRBD2 (6 bases each). This CDR3 is built from 16 residues. V was clipped by 1 base and J by 0 bases, with 14 bases between them. The germline gives CDR1 SGHNT, CDR2 YYREEE (reference sequence). CDR3 sequence reads: CASSLLGGAGSYEQYF. CDR3 nucleotide sequence: TGTGCCAGCAGCTTGCTGGGGGGCGCGGGCTCCTACGAGCAGTACTTC.

This clonotype was counted only a few times. The chain employs TRBV6-5 and TRBJ2-3; no firm D call. This CDR3 is 14 amino acids long. Germline V gene sequence: CDR1 MNHEY, CDR2 SVGAGI. V lost 2 bases, J lost 1 base, and 7 bases lay in between. CDR3 sequence reads: CASSYNGRTDTQYF. CDR3 coding DNA: TGTGCCAGCAGTTACAATGGCCGCACAGATACGCAGTATTTT.

J is TRBJ1-4 and V is TRBV30; 8 positions match TRBD1. CDR1 and CDR2 (germline): GTSNPN, SVGIG (reference sequence). This CDR3 spans 14 amino acids. J gave up 11 bases and V 2 bases, and 10 bases lay outside the gene matches. The CDR3 region has the DNA TGTGCCTGGAGTAGAGGACAGGGTAGTGGGAAACTGTTTTTT. Its protein is CAWSRGQGSGKLFF.

The J gene is TRBJ2-7, the V gene TRBV11-2; TRBD2 agrees at 8 bases. The trim removed 0 bases at V and 0 bases at J, leaving 1 base unmatched. The CDR3 totals 15 residues. The germline V gene encodes CDR1 SGHAT and CDR2 FQNNGV. Here the CDR3 DNA reads TGTGCCAGCAGCTTAGAAACTAGCGGCTCCTACGAGCAGTACTTC. This codes for CASSLETSGSYEQYF. The variable domain in full, with the rest retrieved from reference TRBV11-2 and TRBJ2-7, is EAGVAQSPRYKIIEKRQSVAFWCNPISGHATLYWYQQILGQGPKLLIQFQNNGVVDDSQLPKDRFSAERLKGVDSTLKIQPAKLEDSAVYLCASSLETSGSYEQYFGPGTRLTVT.

This clonotype is classed as medium-sized (0.01 to 0.1%). V usage is TRBV20-1 and J usage is TRBJ1-2; 9 bases are shared with TRBD1. CDR3 length: 15 amino acids. Germline CDR1 reads DFQATT; CDR2 reads SNEGSKA (reference sequence). The V gene end was trimmed by 1 base and the J gene end by 8 bases; junction bases not matched to a gene: 11. CDR3: CSARVPGQGITGYTF. In DNA form, the CDR3 reads TGCAGTGCTAGAGTCCCGGGACAGGGAATAACCGGCTACACCTTC.

This clonotype occurred a few times. CDR3 in DNA: TGTGCCAGCAGTTTTAGGGGGGGAATGAACACTGAAGCTTTCTTT. This translates into CASSFRGGMNTEAFF. The genes are TRBV12-3 or TRBV12-4 and TRBJ1-1; tentative D call: TRBD1 (6 bases). This CDR3 has 15 residues. Trimming took 3 bases from V and 0 from J, leaving 11 bases between them.